This TCR beta chain came from a study of T cells in Graves' hyperthyroidism and ophthalmopathy. In this sample, this clonotype turned up a few times. Trimming took 4 bases from V and 9 from J; bases not matched to a gene: 10. Germline V CDR1 and CDR2: SGHNT, YYREEE (reference sequence). The length of the CDR3 is 14 residues. It was RNA transcripts that yielded the amplified TCR beta CDR3 regions. TCR CDR3 underwent first-round RT-PCR with the HTBI primer set. Each CDR3 protein is one row after TCRdb ran MiXCR on the multiplex PCR reads. Here the sample spans about 350,000 distinct CDR3 sequences, 12% to 15% being singletons.

The source is a woman aged 40 to 50 with Graves' ophthalmopathy. Sequencing was carried out using blood. V usage is TRBV5-4 and J usage is TRBJ2-1; 7 bases fit TRBD1. The CDR3 protein is CASSLRQGYREQFF. The CDR3, as DNA: TGTGCCAGCAGCCTACGACAGGGATATCGTGAGCAGTTCTTC. Variable domain in full (rest from reference TRBV5-4 and TRBJ2-1): ETGVTQSPTHLIKTRGQQVTLRCSSQSGHNTVSWYQQALGQGPQFIFQYYREEENGRGNFPPRFSGLQFPNYSSELNVNALELDDSALYLCASSLRQGYREQFFGPGTRLTVL.